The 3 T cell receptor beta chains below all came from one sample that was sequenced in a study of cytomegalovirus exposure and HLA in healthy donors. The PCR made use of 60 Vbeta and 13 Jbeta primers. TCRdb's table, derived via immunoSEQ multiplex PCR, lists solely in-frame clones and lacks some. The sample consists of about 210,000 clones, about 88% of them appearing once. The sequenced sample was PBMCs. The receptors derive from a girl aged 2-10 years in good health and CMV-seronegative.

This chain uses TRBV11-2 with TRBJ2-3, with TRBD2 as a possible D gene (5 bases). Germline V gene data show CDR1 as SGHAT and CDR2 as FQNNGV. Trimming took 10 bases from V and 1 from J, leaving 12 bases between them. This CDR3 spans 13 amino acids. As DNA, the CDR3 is TGTGCCACATCTGCGGGCGGCACAGATACGCAGTATTTT. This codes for CATSAGGTDTQYF.

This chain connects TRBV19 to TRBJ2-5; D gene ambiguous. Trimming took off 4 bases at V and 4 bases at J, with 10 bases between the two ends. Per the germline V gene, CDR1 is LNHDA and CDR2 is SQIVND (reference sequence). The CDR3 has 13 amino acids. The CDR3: CASSNFPGETQYF. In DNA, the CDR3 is TGTGCCAGTAGTAACTTCCCTGGAGAGACCCAGTACTTC.

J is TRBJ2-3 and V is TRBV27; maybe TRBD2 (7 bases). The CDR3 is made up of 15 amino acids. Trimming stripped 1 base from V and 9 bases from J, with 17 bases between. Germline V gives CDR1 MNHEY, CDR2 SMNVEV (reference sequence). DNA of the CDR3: TGTGCCAGCAGTTTATTTGGGGGGGCCATTGACACGCAGTATTTT. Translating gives CASSLFGGAIDTQYF.